The present T cell receptor (beta chain) was sequenced within a study of blood T cell repertoires in COVID-19. In the study overall: Material from acute and convalescent COVID-19 was sourced from the United States, Italy and Spain. From T cells, B-cell-depleted T cells, or PBMCs came the material, which was cDNA or gDNA.

Authors' processing steps: How many nucleated cells were present was estimated from reference gene primer amplification. Assay used: immunoSEQ multiplex PCR; TCRdb lists only in-frame clones, some missing. V, J and clone size are taken as reported in that table, and D and trimming were inferred from the DNA itself. The profile shows 150,000 to 200,000 clones, 60% to 80% of them singletons. Participants in the exposed group had met a COVID-19 case in the 2 weeks before joining the study. The CDR3 spans 16 residues. Germline CDR1 SGHRS, CDR2 YFSETQ. The V and J ends lost 0 bases and 4 bases respectively, with 16 bases between them.

Sequenced sample: PBMCs or T cells enriched from blood (not recorded which). The V and J genes are TRBV5-1 and TRBJ2-5; TRBD1 might be the D (6 bases). The origin of this receptor is a man in his 60s who had been exposed to COVID-19. The DNA of the CDR3 is TGCGCCAGCAGCTTGGAGGGACACTCCATCGGAGAGACCCAGTACTTC. Protein: CASSLEGHSIGETQYF.